The present entry profiles one TCR beta chain with its context. Antigen: not known. In germline, CDR1 is SGHTA, CDR2 FQGNSA. V was clipped by 5 bases and J by 0 bases, with 12 bases between them. The CDR3 runs 15 residues. This sample was taken from a study of post-analysis software for immune sequencing data. Study outcomes and limitations: Multiple sclerosis was associated with a significant reduction in normalized Chao1 diversity relative to controls. Patients used several TRBV segments, including TRBV5-6, TRBV5-1 and TRBV20-1, more often than controls.

Unique molecular identifiers were built into the TCR beta cDNA libraries. It was from roughly 1 to 10 million T cells that about 540,000 cDNA molecules came. TCRdb recomputed calls from the PCR reads with MiXCR, one row per CDR3 protein. The repertoire holds roughly 570,000 distinct CDR3 sequences, with 34% as singletons. V usage is TRBV7-2 and J usage is TRBJ2-3; D perhaps matches TRBD2 (5 bases). The material sequenced was blood. The TCR originated in a girl aged 2 to 17 with multiple sclerosis. CDR3 in DNA: TGTGCCAGCAGCCAACCAGCGGTTAGCACAGATACGCAGTATTTT. This gives the protein CASSQPAVSTDTQYF.